This T cell receptor beta chain is from a study of blood T cell dynamics during melanoma immunotherapy. On the study more broadly: Patients with metastatic melanoma got pembrolizumab or nivolumab-ipilimumab as first-line care. Study-wide results and caveats: It remained unknown if the driving T cell clones were melanoma-specific.

Germline V gives CDR1 SGHDN, CDR2 FVKESK. The CDR3 spans 15 residues. The ends were cut back, 4 bases at V and 1 base at J, with 13 bases in the middle. Sample time point: week 3, after first cycle of checkpoint inhibitor. Sampling occurred pretreatment (T0) and at week 3 (W3), after cycle one of checkpoint blockade. A fixed DNA input of around 0.35 ug was used per bulk PBMC sample. Assay used: immunoSEQ multiplex PCR; TCRdb lists only in-frame clones, some missing. Of approximately 16,000 clones listed, 80% to 95% are singletons. About this clone: What it binds is unknown.

The TCR comes from a human donor with melanoma. The sample consisted of blood, taken from a patient treated with checkpoint blockade. This rearrangement joins TRBV14 to TRBJ1-1; a possible D gene is TRBD1 (6 bases). The CDR3 region has the DNA TGTGCCAGCAGCCCGTATATGGGGGCGAACACTGAAGCTTTCTTT. Its translation is CASSPYMGANTEAFF.